The 11 T cell receptor beta chains below come from one sample, sequenced in a study of molecular identifiers for immune sequencing clone quantification. TCRdb re-called the PCR reads through MiXCR, storing one row per CDR3 protein. The sample lists roughly 320,000 distinct CDR3 sequences, roughly a quarter seen once, with around 0.76% in the top ten. The sequencing input was naive CD8+ T cells from blood, with Jurkat cell RNA spiked in. Subset described: FACS-sorted CD8+CD4-CCR7+CD45RA+ naive T cells. The receptors were sampled from a human donor in good health. Some libraries in this study had Jurkat cell RNA spiked in.

This clonotype was observed a handful of times. The chain is built from TRBV30 and TRBJ2-7; TRBD1 agrees at 8 bases. This CDR3 is 14 amino acids long. The J segment lost 3 bases and the V segment lost 1 base, leaving 5 bases of the junction unmatched. The germline gives CDR1 GTSNPN, CDR2 SVGIG (reference sequence). DNA of the CDR3: TGTGCCTGGAGTGCGACAGGGGTTTACTACGAGCAGTACTTC. This gives the protein CAWSATGVYYEQYF.

As concerns this clonotype: A read error is possible here, since a much larger clone lies one base away. The chain combines TRBV29-1 with TRBJ1-1; 8 positions agree with TRBD1. J lost 6 bases, V lost 4 bases, and 7 bases had no gene match. This CDR3 contains 13 residues. In germline, CDR1 is SQVTM, CDR2 ANQGSEA. The CDR3 DNA reads as TGCAGCGTTGGACAGGGGATGGGCGCTGAAGCTTTCTTT. Amino acids: CSVGQGMGAEAFF.

For this clonotype: Since a much larger clone is just one base distant, this may be a read error. As DNA, the CDR3 is TGTGCCGGCAGTCCTTTAGCGGGGACGATCACAGATACGCAGTATTTT. This gives the protein CAGSPLAGTITDTQYF. The chain links TRBV7-2 to TRBJ2-3, with 8 bases that match TRBD2. Germline lookup yields CDR1 SGHTA and CDR2 FQGNSA. CDR3 length: 16 amino acids.

About this clonotype itself: A much larger clone lies one base from this, so it may be a read error. The chain joins TRBV30 to TRBJ2-3; no clear D. V gave up 1 base and J gave up 4 bases, with 3 bases separating them. The CDR3 has 11 amino acids. Germline values: CDR1 GTSNPN, CDR2 SVGIG (reference sequence). In nucleotides, the CDR3 is TGTGCCTGGAGTGACGCAGATACGCAGTATTTT. Translated, it gives CAWSDADTQYF.

The gene calls are TRBV28 and TRBJ2-5; D is ambiguous. CDR1 is MDHEN and CDR2 is SYDVKM in the germline V gene. This CDR3 is built from 13 residues. Trimming took off 6 bases at V and 4 bases at J, with 12 bases between the two ends. CDR3 sequence: CASSQLRRETQYF. CDR3 DNA: TGTGCCAGCAGCCAATTGCGACGAGAGACCCAGTACTTC.

This clonotype was detected once. Possible read error: a much larger clone is one base away. The V gene is TRBV19, the J gene TRBJ1-1, with D perhaps TRBD1 (5 bases). This CDR3 has 12 amino acids. V was shortened by 10 bases and J by 4 bases, with 13 bases between the two germline ends. CDR1 LNHDA and CDR2 SQIVND come from the germline V gene (reference sequence). This CDR3 is CAIQGPATEAFF. DNA of the CDR3: TGTGCCATCCAGGGTCCCGCCACTGAAGCTTTCTTT.

This clonotype was observed a few times. The chain has TRBV27 and TRBJ1-1; D is possibly TRBD1 (5 bases). The CDR3 sequence is 13 residues long. Deletions cut 5 bases from V and 5 bases from J, with 12 bases between. Germline CDR1 MNHEY, CDR2 SMNVEV (reference sequence). This CDR3 reads CASSPGRRTEAFF. The CDR3 DNA reads TGTGCCAGCAGTCCGGGGCGCAGAACTGAAGCTTTCTTT.

Notes on this clonotype: One end of the junction fails to match germline, which may point to a read error. The genes are TRBV4-1 and TRBJ2-3, with D perhaps TRBD1 or TRBD2 (6 bases each). The germline gives CDR1 MGHRA, CDR2 YSYEKL. This CDR3 has 16 residues. CDR3 DNA: TGCGCCAGCAGCCCACAGGGTAGCGGTAGCACAGCTACGCAGTATTTT. It specifies CASSPQGSGSTATQYF.

This clonotype was observed a handful of times. The genes are TRBV4-3 and TRBJ1-1, with TRBD1 matching over 9 bases. Germline V CDR1 and CDR2: LGHNA, YSLEER. The CDR3 length is 14 residues. Trimming cost V 2 bases and J 4 bases; bases outside gene matches: 2. CDR3 bases: TGCGCCAGCAGCCAACAGACAGGGGGCACTGAAGCTTTCTTT. Translated: CASSQQTGGTEAFF.

This clonotype has only a few counts. This rearrangement joins TRBV7-3 to TRBJ2-5; 7 positions agree with TRBD1. Germline assignment: CDR1 SGHTA and CDR2 FQGTGA. Germline trimming cut 2 bases from V and 1 base from J; bases unmatched to any gene: 16. The CDR3 sequence is 19 residues long. CDR3 residues: CASSLEAGGPEASQETQYF. CDR3 in DNA: TGTGCCAGCAGCTTAGAGGCAGGGGGACCGGAGGCCTCCCAAGAGACCCAGTACTTC.

The V gene is TRBV7-9, the J gene TRBJ2-7; TRBD2 might be the D (5 bases). Trimming stripped 3 bases from V and 5 bases from J, with 17 bases between. CDR1 and CDR2 (germline): SEHNR, FQNEAQ (reference sequence). The CDR3 is made up of 15 amino acids. The CDR3 DNA is TGTGCCAGCAGCTTCCTAGCAACCCGTGTGGACGAGCAGTACTTC. Its protein is CASSFLATRVDEQYF.